This T cell receptor (beta chain) was documented in a study of PD-L1 blockade in urothelial cancer. On the study more broadly: About 90% of the roughly 30 patients were men whose urothelial cancer was bladder-origin. Samples of blood were analyzed 3 weeks (second dose) and 6 weeks after treatment start. There were a median of approximately 150,000 T cells in blood samples.

TCR analog templates of synthetic origin were spiked into each PCR. Some clones are missing from TCRdb's copy, which holds only in-frame ones; the method was immunoSEQ multiplex PCR. The top ten clones hold about 11% of a sample with tens of thousands of clones, 88% of them seen once. Time point indicated: peripheral blood 6 weeks after treatment start. Germline CDR1 and CDR2: SGHNT and YENEEA. The CDR3 runs to 17 residues. Losses at the gene ends were 5 bases for V and 7 bases for J; bases not matched to a gene: 19. The rearrangement links TRBV11-3 to TRBJ1-1; TRBD1 matches at 7 bases. Sequences were derived from PBMCs, sampled around atezolizumab (anti-PD-L1) treatment. The TCR originated in a man aged 55 to 70 with urothelial cancer. The CDR3 bases are TGTGCCAGCAGCCCACACGGCCATAACAGGGGATATGGTGAAGCTTTCTTT. Protein product: CASSPHGHNRGYGEAFF.